This TCR beta chain was sequenced during a study of T cells in Graves' hyperthyroidism and ophthalmopathy. Germline V CDR1 and CDR2: MNHEY, SVGEGT. This CDR3 is 14 amino acids long. Exclusions: uncontrolled infection, other autoimmune disease, pregnancy, lactation. This clonotype appeared many times. A junction end diverges from the germline sequence, so it may reflect a read error. Using RNA transcripts as the source, TCR beta CDR3 regions were amplified. The HTBI primer set served for first-round RT-PCR of the TCR CDR3. TCRdb ran MiXCR on the multiplex PCR reads and lists one entry per CDR3 protein. The sample consists of roughly 130,000 distinct CDR3 sequences, approximately 24% of them appearing once.

Sample: blood. The gene calls are TRBV6-2 or TRBV6-3 and TRBJ1-1; D gene ambiguous. The sequence came from a woman in her forties or fifties with Graves' hyperthyroidism that later progressed to Graves' ophthalmopathy. In DNA, the CDR3 is TGTGCCAGCACCCCGACCCTGTCGAACCCTGAAGCTTTCTTT. It translates to CASTPTLSNPEAFF.